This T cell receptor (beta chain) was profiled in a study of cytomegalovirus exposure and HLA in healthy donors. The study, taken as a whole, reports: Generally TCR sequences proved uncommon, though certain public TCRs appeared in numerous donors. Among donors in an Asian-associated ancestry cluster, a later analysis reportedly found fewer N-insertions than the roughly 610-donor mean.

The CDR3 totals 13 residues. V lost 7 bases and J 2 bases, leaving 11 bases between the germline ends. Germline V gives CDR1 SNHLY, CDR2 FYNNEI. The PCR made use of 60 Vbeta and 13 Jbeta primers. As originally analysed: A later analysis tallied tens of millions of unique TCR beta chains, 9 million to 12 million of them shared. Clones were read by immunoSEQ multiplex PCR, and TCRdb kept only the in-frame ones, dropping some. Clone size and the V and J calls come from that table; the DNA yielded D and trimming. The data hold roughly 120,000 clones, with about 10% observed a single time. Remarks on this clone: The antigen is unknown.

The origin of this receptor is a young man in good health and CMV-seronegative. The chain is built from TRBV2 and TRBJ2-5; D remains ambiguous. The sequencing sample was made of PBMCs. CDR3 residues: CASNQARQETQYF. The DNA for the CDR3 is TGTGCCAGCAATCAGGCCAGGCAAGAGACCCAGTACTTC.